This entry lists 20 T cell receptor beta chains sequenced from one sample in a study of a mutant IDH1 vaccine in newly diagnosed glioma. Which antigens these TCRs recognize remains unknown. Time point: week 35, safety follow-up. It was 300 ug of mutant IDH1 20-mer peptide that made up each vaccine dose, given with topical imiquimod. This table comes from immunoSEQ multiplex PCR, and its TCRdb copy is limited to in-frame clones, with some not included. This repertoire shows roughly 54,000 clones, approximately 81% found once; its top ten account for around 4.1%. Sequences were derived from PBMCs, sampled from a glioma patient whose treatment included an IDH1 peptide vaccine. The receptors stem from a woman between 18 and 30 years old with glioma.

The sample holds a few counts of this clone. The rearrangement uses TRBV7-2 and TRBJ2-7; 7 bases are a match to TRBD1. This CDR3 contains 14 residues. Looked up from germline, CDR1 is SGHTA and CDR2 is FQGNSA. With V trimmed by 3 bases and J by 2 bases, 4 bases remained unmatched. The CDR3 coding sequence is TGTGCCAGCAGCTTCGCAGGGGGTCCCTACGAGCAGTACTTC. Protein: CASSFAGGPYEQYF.

V gene TRBV20-1 combines with J gene TRBJ2-3; D remains unclear. The CDR3 sequence is 11 residues long. The germline V and J ends were trimmed by 2 bases and 5 bases, with 5 bases remaining between them. Per the germline V gene, CDR1 is DFQATT and CDR2 is SNEGSKA (reference sequence). CDR3: CSARRLDTQYF. The DNA of the CDR3 is TGCAGTGCTAGACGATTAGATACGCAGTATTTT.

The chain has TRBV6-1 and TRBJ2-3; 9 bases align to TRBD2. Germline trimming cut 11 bases from V and 4 bases from J; bases unmatched to any gene: 10. Looked up from germline, CDR1 is MNHNS and CDR2 is SASEGT. CDR3 length: 14 residues. CDR3 nucleotide sequence: TGTGCCGGACATTTAGCGGGAGAGGCAGATACGCAGTATTTT. Its translation: CAGHLAGEADTQYF.

The V and J genes are TRBV6-1 and TRBJ2-5; D ambiguous. The CDR3 length is 13 residues. The V and J ends lost 6 bases and 1 base respectively, with 9 bases between them. CDR1 is MNHNS and CDR2 is SASEGT in the germline V gene. In nucleotides, the CDR3 is TGTGCCAGCAGCGGACGGGTCCAAGAGACCCAGTACTTC. Protein: CASSGRVQETQYF.

The V and J genes are TRBV19 and TRBJ2-1; 11 bases are shared with TRBD2. V gave up 3 bases and J gave up 3 bases; unmatched junction bases: 4. Germline-derived CDR1 and CDR2 are LNHDA and SQIVND (reference sequence). The CDR3 has 16 amino acids. The CDR3 region has the DNA TGTGCCAGTAGTATGCTAGCGGGGGGACTCTACAATGAGCAGTTCTTC. As protein: CASSMLAGGLYNEQFF.

The chain has TRBV29-1 and TRBJ2-1, with 9 bases fitting TRBD1. V trimming: 6 bases; J trimming: 6 bases; junction bases outside the gene matches: 12. Germline V lookup: CDR1 SQVTM, CDR2 ANQGSEA. This CDR3 region has 15 residues. The CDR3 bases are TGCAGCGTGGGATCCACAGGGGGCAAGTTCAATGAGCAGTTCTTC. Encoded protein: CSVGSTGGKFNEQFF.

The rearrangement links TRBV27 to TRBJ2-1, with 9 bases matching TRBD2. The CDR3 totals 15 residues. Trimming removed 8 bases from V and 7 bases from J; junction bases left unmatched: 12. In germline, CDR1 is MNHEY, CDR2 SMNVEV (reference sequence). The CDR3 DNA is TGTGCCAGCGCACGAGCGGGGGGTCTTACAAATGAGCAGTTCTTC. Translating it yields CASARAGGLTNEQFF.

This chain connects TRBV11-2 to TRBJ2-7; no firm D call. In germline, CDR1 is SGHAT, CDR2 FQNNGV. The CDR3 totals 13 residues. Trimming took off 6 bases at V and 0 bases at J, with 9 bases between the two ends. Here the CDR3 DNA reads TGTGCCAGCAGTTTGATGATCTCCTACGAGCAGTACTTC. It translates to CASSLMISYEQYF.

This clone has just a few counts. The chain links TRBV19 to TRBJ1-1; 8 positions match TRBD1. V lost 6 bases and J lost 6; bases outside the gene matches: 9. The CDR3 covers 14 residues. Germline V lookup: CDR1 LNHDA, CDR2 SQIVND (reference sequence). The chain's CDR3 is CASRPGTGVAEAFF. CDR3 sequence (DNA): TGTGCCAGTAGGCCCGGGACAGGAGTCGCTGAAGCTTTCTTT.

This clone was found a few times. The V gene is TRBV6-5, the J gene TRBJ1-1; 7 positions match TRBD1. The length of the CDR3 is 14 residues. Germline-derived CDR1 and CDR2 are MNHEY and SVGAGI. Losses at the gene ends were 7 bases for V and 2 bases for J; bases not matched to a gene: 7. CDR3 region: CASKAGTANTEAFF. DNA of the CDR3: TGTGCCAGCAAGGCGGGGACAGCAAACACTGAAGCTTTCTTT.

This clone has only one observation. The chain recombines TRBV19 with TRBJ1-5, with TRBD1 as a possible D gene (6 bases). CDR1 and CDR2 (germline): LNHDA, SQIVND (reference sequence). This CDR3 is 15 amino acids long. The V gene lost 7 bases and the J gene lost 2 bases, with 15 bases spanning the gap. The CDR3 is CASTLAEGGNQPQHF. CDR3 in DNA: TGTGCCAGTACCCTCGCGGAGGGGGGCAATCAGCCCCAGCATTTT.

This chain connects TRBV6-5 to TRBJ1-2; the D gene is possibly TRBD1 (5 bases). CDR1 is MNHEY and CDR2 is SVGAGI in the germline V gene. V lost 7 bases, J lost 8 bases, and 14 bases lay in between. The CDR3 is 12 residues long. This CDR3 is CASTRAGDGYTF. The CDR3 DNA is TGTGCCAGCACTAGAGCGGGGGACGGCTACACCTTC.

The gene calls are TRBV4-1 and TRBJ1-2; 10 nucleotides align to TRBD1. This CDR3 spans 15 amino acids. The J segment lost 3 bases and the V segment lost 6 bases, leaving 7 bases of the junction unmatched. Germline V gene sequence: CDR1 MGHRA, CDR2 YSYEKL. As DNA, the CDR3 is TGCGCCAGCAGGGGCAGCGGGACAGGGGACTATGGCTACACCTTC. Protein product: CASRGSGTGDYGYTF.

Written as DNA, the CDR3 is TGTGCCAGTACCCCAGGACTAGCGGGGTTCGGGGAGCTGTTTTTT. Translated, it gives CASTPGLAGFGELFF. The J gene is TRBJ2-2, the V gene TRBV19; 12 bases match TRBD2. Germline trimming cut 7 bases from V and 7 bases from J; bases unmatched to any gene: 7. This CDR3 comprises 15 residues. Germline V gives CDR1 LNHDA, CDR2 SQIVND (reference sequence).

V gene TRBV9 combines with J gene TRBJ2-6; TRBD2 agrees at 7 bases. The V segment lost 2 bases and the J segment 0 bases; nucleotides outside the gene matches: 5. CDR1 and CDR2 from the germline V gene are SGDLS and YYNGEE. The CDR3 has 17 amino acids. CDR3 protein: CASSVGGVSSGANVLTF. CDR3 sequence (DNA): TGTGCCAGCAGCGTGGGAGGGGTTAGCTCTGGGGCCAACGTCCTGACTTTC. The whole variable domain, filled in from reference TRBV9 and TRBJ2-6, reads DSGVTQTPKHLITATGQRVTLRCSPRSGDLSVYWYQQSLDQGLQFLIQYYNGEERAKGNILERFSAQQFPDLHSELNLSSLELGDSALYFCASSVGGVSSGANVLTFGAGSRLTVL.

V and J are TRBV30 and TRBJ1-2, with 8 bases fitting TRBD1. CDR3 size: 14 residues. V lost 0 bases to trimming and J lost 4 bases; unmatched junction nucleotides: 4. The germline gives CDR1 GTSNPN, CDR2 SVGIG (reference sequence). CDR3 in amino acids: CAWSVTGAGYGYTF. The CDR3 coding sequence is TGTGCCTGGAGTGTGACAGGGGCCGGCTATGGCTACACCTTC.

The rearrangement links TRBV6-1 to TRBJ2-2; 7 bases align to TRBD1. After removal of 5 bases from V and 6 bases from J, the junction contained 6 bases not matched to a gene. The CDR3 is made up of 14 amino acids. In germline, CDR1 is MNHNS, CDR2 SASEGT. The CDR3 nucleotides are TGTGCCAGCAGTCAGTTACAGGGGCCCGGGGAGCTGTTTTTT. This encodes CASSQLQGPGELFF.

The chain is built from TRBV27 and TRBJ2-7, with D perhaps being TRBD1 or TRBD2 (5 bases each). V was trimmed by 0 bases and J by 4 bases, leaving 19 bases between them. The CDR3 runs to 17 residues. CDR1 and CDR2 from the germline V gene are MNHEY and SMNVEV (reference sequence). The CDR3 region is CASSLSYVGLSGYEQYF. The CDR3 DNA is TGTGCCAGCAGTTTATCGTATGTGGGGCTCTCGGGATACGAGCAGTACTTC.

The gene calls are TRBV30 and TRBJ1-5, with D maybe TRBD1 (6 bases). This CDR3 has 13 residues. CDR1 is GTSNPN and CDR2 is SVGIG in the germline V gene (reference sequence). The ends were cut back, 3 bases at V and 3 bases at J, with 9 bases in the middle. CDR3 sequence (DNA): TGTGCCTGGAGCGCAGGGGACAATCAGCCCCAGCATTTT. Translated: CAWSAGDNQPQHF.

The chain has TRBV5-4 and TRBJ1-2; 10 bases match TRBD1. The CDR3 is made up of 15 amino acids. Trimming cost V 4 bases and J 8 bases; bases outside gene matches: 11. Germline V gene data show CDR1 as SGHNT and CDR2 as YYREEE (reference sequence). The CDR3 DNA reads as TGTGCCAGCAGCCCACCTACGACAGGGGGCAAAGGCTACACCTTC. It is translated as CASSPPTTGGKGYTF.